The 3 T cell receptor beta chains below come from one sample, sequenced in a study of blood T cell repertoires in COVID-19. Sequencing was performed with immunoSEQ multiplex PCR; in TCRdb, only in-frame clones are kept and a portion is missing. Of approximately 280,000 clones detected, around nine tenths appear once; the ten largest clones hold 5.5% to 7%. Sequenced material: PBMCs or T cells enriched from blood (not recorded which). The receptors come from a woman between 40 and 50 years old who had recovered from COVID-19.

This chain uses TRBV18 with TRBJ2-3, with 10 nucleotides matching TRBD2. V trimming: 4 bases; J trimming: 2 bases; junction bases outside the gene matches: 6. Germline V CDR1 and CDR2: KGHSH, LQKENI. CDR3 length equals 16 residues. CDR3 residues: CASSHLAGVLTDTQYF. The CDR3 DNA follows: TGTGCCAGCTCACACCTAGCGGGAGTCCTCACAGATACGCAGTATTTT. The full variable domain, its missing parts supplied by reference TRBV18 and TRBJ2-3, is NAGVMQNPRHLVRRRGQEARLRCSPMKGHSHVYWYRQLPEEGLKFMVYLQKENIIDESGMPKERFSAEFPKEGPSILRIQQVVRGDSAAYFCASSHLAGVLTDTQYFGPGTRLTVL.

This clone showed up just a few times. This chain links TRBV10-2 with TRBJ1-6, with D possibly TRBD1 on 6 matching bases. V gave up 5 bases and J gave up 12 bases, with 17 bases separating them. The CDR3 length is 14 residues. Germline loops: CDR1 WSHSY, CDR2 SAAADI. The DNA of the CDR3 is TGCGCCAGCAGTATCCGGGCAGGGGATCAACCCCTCCACTTT. This encodes CASSIRAGDQPLHF.

The rearrangement joins TRBV24-1 to TRBJ2-3; 9 nucleotides line up with TRBD1. Germline V gene sequence: CDR1 KGHDR, CDR2 SFDVKD. Germline trimming cut 5 bases from V and 3 bases from J; bases unmatched to any gene: 17. The CDR3 length is 19 residues. The CDR3 protein is CATSAVSGDREGWTDTQYF. The CDR3, as DNA: TGTGCCACCAGTGCCGTGTCGGGGGACAGGGAGGGCTGGACAGATACGCAGTATTTT.